Listed below are T cell receptor beta chains from one sample, sequenced in a study of blood T cell repertoires in COVID-19. The table came from immunoSEQ multiplex PCR; TCRdb's copy has only in-frame clones and leaves some out. Among approximately 220,000 clones listed, almost 90% were seen once. The sample comprised PBMCs or T cells enriched from blood (not recorded which). The receptors were gathered from a man aged 25-45 years who had been exposed to COVID-19. Each CDR3 is given with its conserved first and last residue. D genes are given only for firm matches. A clone size is listed for some rows: how often the clone was seen (once, few, many), or a class if it is expanded.

CDR3 protein | CDR3 DNA | clone size | V gene | D gene | J gene
CASSGLAGDDEQFF | TGTGCCAGCTCTGGACTAGCGGGGGATGATGAGCAGTTCTTC | - | TRBV5-4 | TRBD2 | TRBJ2-1
CARDREEDTEAFF | TGTGCCAGGGACAGGGAGGAGGACACTGAAGCTTTCTTT | - | TRBV2 | TRBD1 | TRBJ1-1
CASSTGTSIADTQYF | TGCGCCAGCAGCACCGGGACTAGCATCGCAGATACGCAGTATTTT | - | TRBV5-1 | TRBD2 | TRBJ2-3
CASALQGGYEQYF | TGTGCCAGCGCATTACAGGGGGGGTACGAGCAGTACTTC | - | TRBV27 | - | TRBJ2-7
CASSPGFTTNEKLFF | TGTGCCAGCAGTCCAGGGTTTACAACTAATGAAAAACTGTTTTTT | - | TRBV27 | - | TRBJ1-4
CASSAPTGNTGELFF | TGTGCCAGCAGTGCGCCGACAGGGAACACCGGGGAGCTGTTTTTT | - | TRBV2 | - | TRBJ2-2
CASSLTGDTDTQYF | TGCGCCAGCAGCCTAACGGGGGACACAGATACGCAGTATTTT | - | TRBV4-1 | - | TRBJ2-3
CAISRLGLAGTGEPGELFF | TGTGCCATCAGCCGGCTTGGATTAGCGGGGACGGGGGAACCCGGGGAGCTGTTTTTT | - | TRBV10-3 | TRBD2 | TRBJ2-2
CASSLADEQYF | TGTGCCAGCAGTTTAGCTGACGAGCAGTACTTC | - | TRBV6-6 | - | TRBJ2-7
CASSWTSDETQYF | TGTGCCAGCAGCTGGACTAGCGATGAGACCCAGTACTTC | - | TRBV5-6 | TRBD2 | TRBJ2-5
CASSLGATVTHF | TGTGCCAGCAGCTTAGGCGCGACAGTGACCCATTTT | - | TRBV11-2 | - | TRBJ1-3
CASSLDSGQGTDTQYF | TGTGCCAGCAGCTTGGATTCCGGCCAGGGGACAGATACGCAGTATTTT | - | TRBV5-4 | - | TRBJ2-3
CASSRDRVNYGYTF | TGTGCCAGCTCCAGGGACAGAGTAAACTATGGCTACACCTTC | - | TRBV18 | TRBD1 | TRBJ1-2
CASSPGTGGYQPQHF | TGTGCCAGCAGCCCTGGGACAGGGGGGTATCAGCCCCAGCATTTT | - | TRBV3-1/TRBV3-2 | TRBD1 | TRBJ1-5
CASSLAGGPSTDTQYF | TGTGCCAGCAGTTTAGCGGGGGGGCCCAGCACAGATACGCAGTATTTT | - | TRBV9 | TRBD2 | TRBJ2-3
CASSGYSGSFNEQFF | TGTGCCAGCAGCGGTTATAGTGGGAGCTTCAATGAGCAGTTCTTC | once | TRBV9 | - | TRBJ2-1
CASSLSNGGVKGYTF | TGCGCCAGCAGCCTCTCCAACGGGGGGGTAAAGGGCTACACCTTC | - | TRBV5-1 | - | TRBJ1-2
CASSPGLAQYF | TGTGCCAGCAGCCCCGGGTTGGCCCAGTACTTC | - | TRBV6-2/TRBV6-3 | - | TRBJ2-5
CASSQEVPGKNIQYF | TGTGCCAGCAGCCAAGAAGTTCCAGGCAAAAACATTCAGTACTTC | - | TRBV3-1/TRBV3-2 | - | TRBJ2-4
CASSQSLRGPKEQYF | TGTGCCAGCAGCCAATCCCTCAGGGGGCCTAAGGAGCAGTACTTC | - | TRBV3-1/TRBV3-2 | TRBD1 | TRBJ2-7
CASTLGQGAITEAFF | TGTGCCAGTACCCTAGGACAGGGGGCAATCACTGAAGCTTTCTTT | - | TRBV19 | TRBD1 | TRBJ1-1
CASSTRGVGRDQPQHF | TGTGCCAGTAGCACCCGGGGAGTCGGGAGGGATCAGCCCCAGCATTTT | - | TRBV19 | - | TRBJ1-5
CASSIGGSAEAFF | TGTGCCAGCAGTATAGGGGGCAGCGCTGAAGCTTTCTTT | once | TRBV3-1/TRBV3-2 | TRBD1 | TRBJ1-1
CASSLRQVQATEAFF | TGCGCCAGCAGCCTGCGACAAGTTCAGGCCACTGAAGCTTTCTTT | - | TRBV4-1 | - | TRBJ1-1
CSVFDGEESYEQYF | TGCAGCGTTTTCGACGGGGAAGAGTCCTACGAGCAGTACTTC | - | TRBV29-1 | - | TRBJ2-7